This record covers a single T cell receptor (beta chain). Its antigen is still unknown. The sample comes from a study of T cell repertoires in cytomegalovirus infection. On the study more broadly: Shared public TCR beta signatures pointed to both CMV infection and a matching HLA type.

Study results and limitations: Dominating the ex vivo response were HLA-C-restricted CMV-specific TCR beta clonotypes. Cumulative public TCR beta family frequency identified CMV carriers with the relevant HLA.

TCRdb redid the calling of the reads with MiXCR, one entry per CDR3 protein. Of some 100,000 distinct CDR3 sequences listed, around a quarter are singletons. V dropped 6 bases and J dropped 6; count of bases not matched to a gene: 10. The CDR3 is made up of 15 amino acids. The clonotype originates from a human donor in good health (CMV status not recorded). Some clones in this sample may be carry-over from other donors' samples. This chain joins TRBV12-3 or TRBV12-4 and TRBJ2-5, with TRBD2 identical over 10 bases. Sequencing input: CD8+ T cells from PBMCs. The CDR3 sequence: CASRVSGGAGKTQYF. CDR3 bases: TGTGCCAGCAGAGTAAGCGGGGGGGCAGGAAAGACCCAGTACTTC.